These 24 T cell receptor beta chains share one sample of origin, sequenced in a study of T cell changes during pregnancy in multiple sclerosis. Sequencing used immunoSEQ multiplex PCR; TCRdb keeps in-frame clones, though not all of them. The sample gives around 74,000 clones, 80% to 90% of which show up once; over 3% is in the top ten. The input for sequencing was peripheral blood, taken before pregnancy. These receptors were collected from a female donor with multiple sclerosis, enrolled in a pregnancy study.

This clone was observed once. At one end the junction does not follow the germline gene, possibly because of a read error. This chain connects TRBV11-2 to TRBJ2-7, with 7 bases lining up with TRBD1. CDR1 is SGHAT and CDR2 is FQNNGV in the germline V gene. The length of the CDR3 is 16 residues. As DNA, the CDR3 is TGTGCCAGCAGCATAGACAGGGTTAGGACGGGCTACGAGCAGTACTTC. Protein: CASSIDRVRTGYEQYF.

The J gene is TRBJ1-2, the V gene TRBV6-6; D might be TRBD1 (6 bases). V dropped 5 bases and J dropped 8 bases, with 18 bases sitting between them. Looked up from germline, CDR1 is MNHNY and CDR2 is SVGAGI (reference sequence). There are 14 residues in the CDR3. The CDR3 protein is CASSDIRGGRGYTF. CDR3 DNA sequence: TGTGCCAGCAGTGACATACGGGGGGGCCGGGGCTACACCTTC.

V and J are TRBV5-1 and TRBJ2-7, with 10 bases lining up with TRBD1. V lost 4 bases and J lost 4; bases outside the gene matches: 8. Germline values: CDR1 SGHRS, CDR2 YFSETQ. The CDR3 totals 15 residues. The CDR3 nucleotides are TGCGCCAGCAGCCCCCGACAGGGGGCGAGTTACGAGCAGTACTTC. Its protein product is CASSPRQGASYEQYF.

The chain joins TRBV4-3 to TRBJ2-5; weak D call: TRBD2 (5 bases). Germline V gene data show CDR1 as LGHNA and CDR2 as YSLEER. This CDR3 comprises 15 residues. The V gene lost 2 bases and the J gene lost 0 bases, with 10 bases spanning the gap. The CDR3 loop is CASSQNVLDQETQYF. The CDR3 nucleotides are TGCGCCAGCAGCCAAAATGTACTAGACCAAGAGACCCAGTACTTC.

The J gene is TRBJ1-2, the V gene TRBV6-1; D is ambiguous. This CDR3 is built from 15 residues. Germline CDR1 reads MNHNS; CDR2 reads SASEGT. Trimming removed 8 bases from V and 3 bases from J, with 19 bases in between. Written as DNA, the CDR3 is TGTGCCAGCGATCTCTCCTCGCGCCGGGACTATGGCTACACCTTC. Translated, it gives CASDLSSRRDYGYTF.

The CDR3 DNA sequence: TGTGCCAGCAGCTCTAGCGGGACCTCCTACGAGCAGTACTTC. Its protein product is CASSSSGTSYEQYF. The chain links TRBV9 to TRBJ2-7, with 9 positions matching TRBD2. V was clipped by 4 bases and J by 0 bases; unmatched bases: 2. This CDR3 has 14 residues. Germline CDR1 is SGDLS and CDR2 is YYNGEE.

This clone appeared a single time. V usage is TRBV19 and J usage is TRBJ1-6; TRBD1 aligns across 7 bases. CDR3 length: 14 residues. Germline CDR1 LNHDA, CDR2 SQIVND (reference sequence). The CDR3 sequence: CASNGDSLNSPLHF. Here the CDR3 DNA reads TGTGCTTCAAACGGGGACAGCCTTAATTCACCCCTCCACTTT.

The chain has TRBV19 and TRBJ1-1; D uncertain. Trimming removed 3 bases from V and 4 bases from J, with 12 bases in between. Germline assignment: CDR1 LNHDA and CDR2 SQIVND (reference sequence). This CDR3 spans 14 amino acids. The DNA of the CDR3 is TGTGCCAGTAGTATCCAGGACGGGGTCACTGAAGCTTTCTTT. Translation gives CASSIQDGVTEAFF.

V and J are TRBV6-1 and TRBJ2-7; perhaps TRBD1 as D (6 bases). V gave up 4 bases and J gave up 0 bases, with 13 bases separating them. Germline V gene sequence: CDR1 MNHNS, CDR2 SASEGT. CDR3 length equals 15 residues. The CDR3 DNA reads TGTGCCAGCAGTGGGTTGGACAGCATCTCCTACGAGCAGTACTTC. Residues: CASSGLDSISYEQYF.

The V gene is TRBV7-3, the J gene TRBJ2-7; 7 positions agree with TRBD1. J lost 5 bases, V lost 5 bases, and 12 bases had no gene match. This CDR3 has 15 residues. Germline V lookup: CDR1 SGHTA, CDR2 FQGTGA. The chain's CDR3 is CASSLAGTELHEQYF. The DNA of the CDR3 is TGTGCCAGCAGCCTTGCCGGGACAGAGCTTCACGAGCAGTACTTC.

This clone was counted a single time. The gene calls are TRBV7-9 and TRBJ2-7, with 10 positions matching TRBD2. The germline V gene encodes CDR1 SEHNR and CDR2 FQNEAQ (reference sequence). This CDR3 is 17 amino acids long. After removal of 4 bases from V and 0 bases from J, the junction contained 9 bases not matched to a gene. CDR3 sequence: CASSSWTSGALSYEQYF. Written as DNA, the CDR3 is TGTGCCAGCAGCTCGTGGACTAGCGGAGCCCTCTCCTACGAGCAGTACTTC.

This rearrangement joins TRBV7-9 to TRBJ1-1; 7 bases line up with TRBD1. From germline, CDR1 is SEHNR and CDR2 FQNEAQ (reference sequence). V dropped 7 bases and J dropped 5; count of bases not matched to a gene: 13. This CDR3 region has 15 residues. DNA of the CDR3: TGTGCCAGCACCGCCCGACAGGGCCCGTGGACTGAAGCTTTCTTT. This gives the protein CASTARQGPWTEAFF.

The chain combines TRBV2 with TRBJ1-1; the D gene is possibly TRBD1 (5 bases). Germline assignment: CDR1 SNHLY and CDR2 FYNNEI. The CDR3 consists of 14 residues. Trimming stripped 3 bases from V and 4 bases from J, with 12 bases between. The CDR3 reads CASSEPGLGTEAFF. CDR3 in DNA: TGTGCCAGCAGTGAGCCAGGGCTTGGCACTGAAGCTTTCTTT.

V and J are TRBV7-6 and TRBJ1-5; tentatively, D is TRBD1 (6 bases). The CDR3 is 13 amino acids. Germline-derived CDR1 and CDR2 are SGHVS and FNYEAQ. The ends were cut back, 2 bases at V and 11 bases at J, with 13 bases in the middle. As DNA, the CDR3 is TGTGCCAGCAGCTTATTGGGGGCCCGGGCCCAGCATTTT. Its protein product is CASSLLGARAQHF.

The chain uses TRBV7-9 and TRBJ2-7; TRBD1 is a possible D gene (6 bases). The CDR3 extends over 14 amino acids. Deletions cut 2 bases from V and 3 bases from J, with 11 bases between. The germline CDR1 and CDR2 sequences are SEHNR and FQNEAQ (reference sequence). This CDR3 reads CASSLRDINYEQYF. The CDR3 DNA sequence: TGTGCCAGCAGCTTAAGGGACATCAACTACGAGCAGTACTTC.

This clone was observed once. CDR3 residues: CASSEDNYNEQFF. The CDR3 DNA reads as TGTGCCAGCAGCGAGGACAATTACAATGAGCAGTTCTTC. This rearrangement joins TRBV13 to TRBJ2-1; possible D gene TRBD1, 5 bases. CDR1 is PRHDT, CDR2 FYEKMQ, per germline (reference sequence). V was clipped by 5 bases and J by 4 bases, with 9 bases between them. CDR3 length: 13 amino acids.

The CDR3 here is CACTTGSNQPQHF. The DNA of the CDR3 is TGTGCCTGTACGACAGGGAGCAATCAGCCCCAGCATTTT. The chain has TRBV30 and TRBJ1-5; 7 bases align to TRBD1. This CDR3 has 13 amino acids. Germline CDR1 GTSNPN, CDR2 SVGIG (reference sequence). V lost 6 bases, J lost 1 base, and 3 bases stayed unmatched.

This chain joins TRBV18 and TRBJ2-4; 7 bases map to TRBD1. The V and J ends lost 5 bases and 7 bases, in that order; junction bases with no gene match: 5. Germline assignment: CDR1 KGHSH and CDR2 LQKENI. The CDR3 is 13 residues long. For the CDR3, the DNA is TGTGCCAGCTCATTCGACAGGGAGAACATTCAGTACTTC. It specifies CASSFDRENIQYF.

This rearrangement joins TRBV5-1 to TRBJ1-3; weak D call: TRBD1 (5 bases). Trimming left V 0 bases short and J 4 bases short, with 14 bases between. This CDR3 contains 16 residues. Per the germline V gene, CDR1 is SGHRS and CDR2 is YFSETQ. The CDR3 protein is CASSLGRQSGGNTIYF. The DNA for the CDR3 is TGCGCCAGCAGCTTGGGGAGACAGTCTGGAGGAAACACCATATATTTT.

This rearrangement joins TRBV27 to TRBJ2-1; perhaps TRBD2 as D (5 bases). In germline, CDR1 is MNHEY, CDR2 SMNVEV (reference sequence). The CDR3 sequence is 13 residues long. Trimming removed 5 bases at V and 6 bases at J, with 11 bases between. The CDR3 reads CASSRTDFNEQFF. The CDR3 DNA follows: TGTGCCAGCAGTCGGACTGATTTCAATGAGCAGTTCTTC.

This clone was seen a single time. The DNA for the CDR3 is TGCGCCAGCAGCCCCCGGATGGCGGGAGGGGGAAATGAGCAGTTCTTC. Protein: CASSPRMAGGGNEQFF. The chain links TRBV5-1 to TRBJ2-1; 9 bases match TRBD2. Per germline, CDR1 SGHRS and CDR2 YFSETQ. The CDR3 is made up of 16 amino acids. V lost 4 bases to trimming and J lost 7 bases; unmatched junction nucleotides: 12.

The chain recombines TRBV7-2 with TRBJ1-2; D is possibly TRBD1 (5 bases). The CDR3 totals 15 residues. V was cut by 6 bases and J by 8 bases, with 22 bases left in between. The germline V gene encodes CDR1 SGHTA and CDR2 FQGNSA. The DNA of the CDR3 is TGTGCCAGCAGGGTTGGGGTGTTGGAAGCAGGGGGCTACACCTTC. Protein product: CASRVGVLEAGGYTF. Using reference TRBV7-2 and TRBJ1-2 for the parts outside the CDR3, the full variable domain is GAGVSQSPSNKVTEKGKDVELRCDPISGHTALYWYRQSLGQGLEFLIYFQGNSAPDKSGLPSDRFSAERTGGSVSTLTIQRTQQEDSAVYLCASRVGVLEAGGYTFGSGTRLTVV.

The V and J genes are TRBV10-3 and TRBJ1-1; possibly TRBD1 for D (5 bases). Per germline, CDR1 ENHRY and CDR2 SYGVKD. V was pared by 6 bases and J by 2 bases, with 10 bases between. The CDR3 is 13 amino acids. CDR3 sequence reads: CAISVDSNTEAFF. For the CDR3, the DNA is TGTGCCATCAGCGTAGACAGTAACACTGAAGCTTTCTTT.

This chain uses TRBV11-2 with TRBJ1-5; D is unclear. This CDR3 has 14 amino acids. Germline assignment: CDR1 SGHAT and CDR2 FQNNGV. The V gene lost 0 bases and the J gene lost 7 bases, with 10 bases spanning the gap. Here the CDR3 DNA reads TGTGCCAGCAGCTTAGAGATGGGCGGGCAGCCCCAGCATTTT. This translates into CASSLEMGGQPQHF.